The entry below describes one T cell receptor (beta chain). Its antigen remains unknown. The CDR3 length is 17 residues. This specimen belongs to a study of CD8 T cells in ankylosing spondylitis. General observations from the study: From matched ankylosing spondylitis synovial fluid, disease-linked clones were reportedly recovered at significantly enriched levels. A TCR beta motif of roughly eight highly homologous variants appeared characteristic of ankylosing spondylitis blood. Disease-linked clones displayed a CD8+ phenotype and appeared relatively rarely in peripheral blood.

TCR beta libraries were made by quantitative 5'-RACE with molecular barcodes. TCRdb reprocessed the 5' RACE reads via MiXCR and lists one record per CDR3 protein. Of 150,000 or so distinct CDR3 sequences listed, 11% are singletons. The origin of this receptor is a male donor with ankylosing spondylitis or in good health (not recorded which). Input material: blood, either unsorted or a sorted T cell fraction (not recorded which). The chain uses TRBV21-1 and TRBJ1-1; whether TRBD1, the table's D call, matches the DNA was not checked. TRBV21-1 is a pseudogene. CDR3 sequence: CASRPLNGATGYTEAFF. CDR3 sequence (DNA): TGTGCCAGCAGACCCCTTAATGGGGCGACAGGGTACACTGAAGCTTTCTTT.